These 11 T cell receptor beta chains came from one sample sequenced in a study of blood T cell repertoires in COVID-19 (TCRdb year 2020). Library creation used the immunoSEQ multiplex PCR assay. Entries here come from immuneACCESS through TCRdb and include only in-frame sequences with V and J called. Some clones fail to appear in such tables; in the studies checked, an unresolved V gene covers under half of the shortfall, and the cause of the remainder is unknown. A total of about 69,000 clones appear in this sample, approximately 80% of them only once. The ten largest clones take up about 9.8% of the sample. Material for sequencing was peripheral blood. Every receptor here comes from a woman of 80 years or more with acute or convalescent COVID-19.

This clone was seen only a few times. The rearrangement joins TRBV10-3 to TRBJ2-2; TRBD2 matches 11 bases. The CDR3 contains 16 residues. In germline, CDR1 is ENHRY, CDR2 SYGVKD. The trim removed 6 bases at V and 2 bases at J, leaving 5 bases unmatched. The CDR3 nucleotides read TGTGCCATCAGGGACCTAGCGGGGGGTAACACCGGGGAGCTGTTTTTT. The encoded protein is CAIRDLAGGNTGELFF.

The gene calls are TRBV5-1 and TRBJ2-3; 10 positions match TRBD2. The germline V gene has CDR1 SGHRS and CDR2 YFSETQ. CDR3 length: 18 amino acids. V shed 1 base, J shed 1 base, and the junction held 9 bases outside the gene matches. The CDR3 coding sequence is TGCGCCAGCAGCTTGCTCCAGCGGGGGGGTGGTGGCACAGATACGCAGTATTTT. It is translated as CASSLLQRGGGGTDTQYF.

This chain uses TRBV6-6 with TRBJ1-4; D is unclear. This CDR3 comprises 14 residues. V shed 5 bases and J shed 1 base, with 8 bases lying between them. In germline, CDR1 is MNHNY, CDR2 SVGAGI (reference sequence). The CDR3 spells CASSPTGTNEKLFF. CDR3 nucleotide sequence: TGTGCCAGCAGTCCCACTGGAACTAATGAAAAACTGTTTTTT.

The CDR3 bases are TGCGCCAGCAGCCCGAGCACCGGGACAGGGGGGAATGAGCAGTTCTTC. Its protein is CASSPSTGTGGNEQFF. The rearrangement links TRBV5-1 to TRBJ2-1; 11 positions agree with TRBD1. This CDR3 comprises 16 residues. Germline lookup yields CDR1 SGHRS and CDR2 YFSETQ. The ends lost 4 bases at V and 7 bases at J; junction bases unmatched: 10.

Here the CDR3 reads CASSLLDLNTEAFF. In DNA form, the CDR3 reads TGTGCCAGCAGCTTGCTGGACTTAAACACTGAAGCTTTCTTT. V usage is TRBV5-4 and J usage is TRBJ1-1; D not certain. In germline, CDR1 is SGHNT, CDR2 YYREEE (reference sequence). V dropped 1 base and J dropped 2 bases, with 9 bases sitting between them. The CDR3 runs 14 residues.

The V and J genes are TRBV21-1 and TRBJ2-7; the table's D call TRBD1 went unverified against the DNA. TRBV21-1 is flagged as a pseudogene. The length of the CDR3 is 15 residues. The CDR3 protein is CASRRDRKISYEQYF. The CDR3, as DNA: TGTGCCAGCAGACGGGACAGGAAAATATCCTACGAGCAGTACTTC.

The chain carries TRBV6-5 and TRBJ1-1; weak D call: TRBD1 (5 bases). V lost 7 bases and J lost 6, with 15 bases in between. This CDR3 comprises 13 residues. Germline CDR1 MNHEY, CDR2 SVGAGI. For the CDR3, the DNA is TGTGCCAGCACCCTCACTTGGGGGGCTGAAGCTTTCTTT. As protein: CASTLTWGAEAFF.

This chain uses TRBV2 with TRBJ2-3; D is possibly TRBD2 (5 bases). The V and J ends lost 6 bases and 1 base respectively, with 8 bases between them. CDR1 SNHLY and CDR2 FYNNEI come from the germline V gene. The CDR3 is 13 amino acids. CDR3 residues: CASRDGGTDTQYF. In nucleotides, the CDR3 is TGTGCCAGCAGGGACGGGGGCACAGATACGCAGTATTTT.

The CDR3 sequence is CASTREGSNYGYTF. The CDR3 DNA follows: TGTGCCAGTACCCGGGAGGGTTCTAACTATGGCTACACCTTC. The chain is built from TRBV19 and TRBJ1-2; D remains ambiguous. Germline values: CDR1 LNHDA, CDR2 SQIVND (reference sequence). The CDR3 extends over 14 amino acids. The ends were cut back, 7 bases at V and 0 bases at J, with 12 bases in the middle.

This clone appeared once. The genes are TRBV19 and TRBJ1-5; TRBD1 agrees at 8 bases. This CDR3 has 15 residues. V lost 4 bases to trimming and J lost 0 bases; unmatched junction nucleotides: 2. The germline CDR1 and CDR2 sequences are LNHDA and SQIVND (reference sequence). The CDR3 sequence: CASSRDRTSNQPQHF. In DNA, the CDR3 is TGTGCCAGTAGTAGGGACAGGACTAGCAATCAGCCCCAGCATTTT.

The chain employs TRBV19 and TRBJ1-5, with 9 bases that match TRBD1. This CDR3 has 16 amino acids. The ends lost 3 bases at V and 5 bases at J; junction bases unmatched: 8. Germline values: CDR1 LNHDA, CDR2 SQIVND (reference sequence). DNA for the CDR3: TGTGCCAGTAGTATCGGCACAGGGGGCTACGATCAGCCCCAGCATTTT. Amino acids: CASSIGTGGYDQPQHF.